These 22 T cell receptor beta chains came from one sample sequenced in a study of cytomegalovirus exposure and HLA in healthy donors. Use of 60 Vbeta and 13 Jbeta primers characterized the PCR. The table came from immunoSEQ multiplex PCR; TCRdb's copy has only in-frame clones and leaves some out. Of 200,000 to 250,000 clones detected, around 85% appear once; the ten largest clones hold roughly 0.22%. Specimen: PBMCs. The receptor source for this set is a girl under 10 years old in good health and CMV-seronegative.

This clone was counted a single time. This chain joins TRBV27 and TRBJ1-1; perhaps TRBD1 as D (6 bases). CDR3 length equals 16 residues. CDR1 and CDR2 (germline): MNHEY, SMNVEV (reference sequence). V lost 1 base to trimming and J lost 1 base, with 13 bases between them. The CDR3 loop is CASSLFLPGANTEAFF. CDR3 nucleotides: TGTGCCAGCAGTTTATTCTTGCCAGGGGCGAACACTGAAGCTTTCTTT.

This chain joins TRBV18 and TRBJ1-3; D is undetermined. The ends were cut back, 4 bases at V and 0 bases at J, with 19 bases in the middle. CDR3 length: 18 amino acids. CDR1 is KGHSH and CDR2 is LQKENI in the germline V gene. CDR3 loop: CASSHLPARGNSGNTIYF. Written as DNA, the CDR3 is TGTGCCAGCTCACACCTACCGGCGCGAGGCAACTCTGGAAACACCATATATTTT.

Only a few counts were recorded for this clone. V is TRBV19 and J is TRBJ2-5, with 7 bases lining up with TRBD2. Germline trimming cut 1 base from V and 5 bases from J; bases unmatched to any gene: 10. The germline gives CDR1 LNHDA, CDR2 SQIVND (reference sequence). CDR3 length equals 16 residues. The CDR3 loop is CASSIASGIFQETQYF. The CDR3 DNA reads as TGTGCCAGTAGTATAGCTAGCGGAATTTTTCAGGAGACCCAGTACTTC.

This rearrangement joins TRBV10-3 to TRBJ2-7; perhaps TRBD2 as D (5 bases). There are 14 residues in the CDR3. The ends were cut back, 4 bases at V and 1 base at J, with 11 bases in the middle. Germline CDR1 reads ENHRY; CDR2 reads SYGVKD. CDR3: CAISGVEGSYEQYF. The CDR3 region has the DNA TGTGCCATCAGTGGAGTTGAGGGATCCTACGAGCAGTACTTC.

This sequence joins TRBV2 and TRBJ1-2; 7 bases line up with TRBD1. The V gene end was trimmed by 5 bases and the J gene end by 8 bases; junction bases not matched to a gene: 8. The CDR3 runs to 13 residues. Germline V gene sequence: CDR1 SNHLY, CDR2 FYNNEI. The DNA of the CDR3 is TGTGCCAGCAGTCTCACAGGGGATATGGGCTACACCTTC. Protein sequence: CASSLTGDMGYTF. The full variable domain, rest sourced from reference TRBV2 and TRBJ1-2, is EPEVTQTPSHQVTQMGQEVILRCVPISNHLYFYWYRQILGQKVEFLVSFYNNEISEKSEIFDDQFSVERPDGSNFTLKIRSTKLEDSAMYFCASSLTGDMGYTFGSGTRLTVV.

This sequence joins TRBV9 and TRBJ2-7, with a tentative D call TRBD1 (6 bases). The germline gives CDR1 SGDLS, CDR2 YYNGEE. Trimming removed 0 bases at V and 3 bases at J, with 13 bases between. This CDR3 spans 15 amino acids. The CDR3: CASSVEPGAYYEQYF. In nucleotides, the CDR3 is TGTGCCAGCAGCGTAGAACCAGGGGCATACTACGAGCAGTACTTC.

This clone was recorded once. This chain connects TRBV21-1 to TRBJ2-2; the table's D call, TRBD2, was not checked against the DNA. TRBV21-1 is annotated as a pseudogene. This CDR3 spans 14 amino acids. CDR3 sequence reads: CASSKACLTGELFF. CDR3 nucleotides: TGTGCCAGCAGCAAAGCGTGTCTCACCGGGGAGCTGTTTTTT.

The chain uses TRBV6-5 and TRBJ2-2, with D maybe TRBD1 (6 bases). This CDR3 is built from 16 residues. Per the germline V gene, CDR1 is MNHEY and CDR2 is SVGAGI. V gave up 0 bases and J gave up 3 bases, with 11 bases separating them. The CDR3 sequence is CASSYSPGEYTGELFF. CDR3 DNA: TGTGCCAGCAGTTACTCTCCAGGGGAGTACACCGGGGAGCTGTTTTTT.

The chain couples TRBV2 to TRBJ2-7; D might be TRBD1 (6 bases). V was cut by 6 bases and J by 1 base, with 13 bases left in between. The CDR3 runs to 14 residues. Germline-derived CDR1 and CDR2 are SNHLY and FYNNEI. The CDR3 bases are TGTGCCAGCAGAGAGGGGGTACAATCCTACGAGCAGTACTTC. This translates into CASREGVQSYEQYF.

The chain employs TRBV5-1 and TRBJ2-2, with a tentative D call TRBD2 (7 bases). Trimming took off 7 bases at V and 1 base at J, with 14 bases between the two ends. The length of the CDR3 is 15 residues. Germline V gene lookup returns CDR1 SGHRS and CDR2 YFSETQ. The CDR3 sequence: CASQGGGRNTGELFF. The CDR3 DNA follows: TGCGCCAGCCAAGGCGGGGGCAGGAACACCGGGGAGCTGTTTTTT.

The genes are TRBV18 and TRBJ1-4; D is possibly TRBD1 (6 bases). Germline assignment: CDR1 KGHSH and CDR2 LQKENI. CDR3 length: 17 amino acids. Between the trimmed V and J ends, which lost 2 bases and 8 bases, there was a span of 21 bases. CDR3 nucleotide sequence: TGTGCCAGCTCACCATCGAGCAGGGGCCCTGGGAAGGAAAAACTGTTTTTT. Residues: CASSPSSRGPGKEKLFF.

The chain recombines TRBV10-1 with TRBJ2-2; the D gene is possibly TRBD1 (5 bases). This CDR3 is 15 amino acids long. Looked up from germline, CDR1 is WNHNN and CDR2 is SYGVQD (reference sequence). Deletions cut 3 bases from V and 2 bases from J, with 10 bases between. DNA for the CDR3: TGCGCCAGCAGTGACGGCCAGGGTAACACCGGGGAGCTGTTTTTT. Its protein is CASSDGQGNTGELFF.

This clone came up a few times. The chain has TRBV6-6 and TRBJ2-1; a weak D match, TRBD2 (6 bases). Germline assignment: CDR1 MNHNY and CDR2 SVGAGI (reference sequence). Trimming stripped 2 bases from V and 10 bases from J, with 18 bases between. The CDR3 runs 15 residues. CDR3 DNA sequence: TGTGCCAGCAGTTACGGGAGCGGAGGGGCGGGGGAGCAGTTCTTC. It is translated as CASSYGSGGAGEQFF.

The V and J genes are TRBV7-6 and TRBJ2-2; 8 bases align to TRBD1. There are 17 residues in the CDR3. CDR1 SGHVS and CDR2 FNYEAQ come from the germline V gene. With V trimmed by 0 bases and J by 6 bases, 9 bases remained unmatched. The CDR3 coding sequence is TGTGCCAGCAGCTTAGCCTCCGGCAGGGGGCAGGCCGGGGAGCTGTTTTTT. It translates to CASSLASGRGQAGELFF.

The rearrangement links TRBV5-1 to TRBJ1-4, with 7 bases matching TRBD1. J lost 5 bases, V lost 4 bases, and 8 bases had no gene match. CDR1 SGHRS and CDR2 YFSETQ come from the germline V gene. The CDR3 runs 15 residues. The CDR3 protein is CASSPGDSLNEKLFF. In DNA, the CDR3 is TGCGCCAGCAGCCCGGGGGACAGTTTGAATGAAAAACTGTTTTTT.

This chain's CDR3 is CASSSQGAANNEQFF. In DNA, the CDR3 is TGCGCCAGCAGCTCCCAGGGGGCGGCAAACAATGAGCAGTTCTTC. The chain combines TRBV5-1 with TRBJ2-1; TRBD1 agrees at 8 bases. Trimming removed 3 bases from V and 5 bases from J; junction bases left unmatched: 7. The CDR3 contains 15 residues. Germline V gives CDR1 SGHRS, CDR2 YFSETQ.

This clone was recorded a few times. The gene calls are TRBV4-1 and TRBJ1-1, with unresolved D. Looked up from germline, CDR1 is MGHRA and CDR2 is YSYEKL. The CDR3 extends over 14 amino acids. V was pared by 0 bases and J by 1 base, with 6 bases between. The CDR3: CASSQDWQNTEAFF. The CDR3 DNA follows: TGCGCCAGCAGCCAAGATTGGCAGAACACTGAAGCTTTCTTT.

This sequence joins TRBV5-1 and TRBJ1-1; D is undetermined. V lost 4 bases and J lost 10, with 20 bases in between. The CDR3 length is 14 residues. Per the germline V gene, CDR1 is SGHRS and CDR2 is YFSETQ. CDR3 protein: CASSPGTRVDGAFF. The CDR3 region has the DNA TGCGCCAGCAGCCCCGGAACCCGGGTTGATGGAGCTTTCTTT.

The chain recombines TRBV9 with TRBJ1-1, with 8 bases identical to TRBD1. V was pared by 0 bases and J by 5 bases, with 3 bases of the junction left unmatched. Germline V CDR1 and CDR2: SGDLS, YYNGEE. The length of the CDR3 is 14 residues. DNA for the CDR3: TGTGCCAGCAGCGTAGTACAGGGGGGGACTGAAGCTTTCTTT. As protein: CASSVVQGGTEAFF.

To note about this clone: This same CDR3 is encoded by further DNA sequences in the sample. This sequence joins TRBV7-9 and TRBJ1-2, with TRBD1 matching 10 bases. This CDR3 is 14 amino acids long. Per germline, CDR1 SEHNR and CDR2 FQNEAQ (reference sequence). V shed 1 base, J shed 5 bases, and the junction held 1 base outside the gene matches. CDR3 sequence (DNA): TGTGCCAGCAGCTTAGGACAGGGGGCGTATGGCTACACCTTC. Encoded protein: CASSLGQGAYGYTF.

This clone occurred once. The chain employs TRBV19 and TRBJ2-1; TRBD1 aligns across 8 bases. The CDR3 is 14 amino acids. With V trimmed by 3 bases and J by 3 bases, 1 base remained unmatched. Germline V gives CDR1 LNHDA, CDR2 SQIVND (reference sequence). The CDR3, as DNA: TGTGCCAGTAGTATGGACAGGGACTACAATGAGCAGTTCTTC. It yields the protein CASSMDRDYNEQFF.

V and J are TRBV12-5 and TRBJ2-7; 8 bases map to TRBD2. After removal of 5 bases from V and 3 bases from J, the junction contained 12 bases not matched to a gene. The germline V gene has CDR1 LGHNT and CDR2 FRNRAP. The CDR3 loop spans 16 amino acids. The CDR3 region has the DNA TGTGCTAGTGGTGATCTTTCGCGGGGGGCCAGCTACGAGCAGTACTTC. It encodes CASGDLSRGASYEQYF.